Presented here are 5 T cell receptor beta chains from one specimen sequenced in a study of T cells in women clearing cervical HPV infection. Libraries were prepared by immunoSEQ multiplex PCR; TCRdb keeps only in-frame clonotypes and omits some of them. In all, the sample yields about 36,000 clones. Sequencing was performed on blood buffy coat. These receptors came from a woman between 18 and 69 years old with a cervical HPV16 infection that either progressed to CIN3+ or cleared (not recorded which).

Details on this clone: The CDR3 extends 3 residues past the end of the read, so its final part is completed from the germline J gene. The chain recombines TRBV20-1 with TRBJ2-1, with 8 positions matching TRBD2. CDR3 length: 15 residues. CDR1 and CDR2 from the germline V gene are DFQATT and SNEGSKA (reference sequence). V lost 6 bases, J lost 9 bases, and 16 bases stayed unmatched. The sequenced CDR3 bases are TGCAGTGCCATGCGGACGGGGGGGCGGCACGGTGAG. Translating gives CSAMRTGGRHGE. The full CDR3 sequence reads CSAMRTGGRHGEQFF.

On this clone itself: The observed sequence ends 3 residues before the CDR3 terminus, with the missing tail filled in from the germline J gene. This rearrangement joins TRBV7-2 to TRBJ2-5, with TRBD2 as a possible D gene (6 bases). Trimming stripped 6 bases from V and 5 bases from J, with 13 bases between. There are 13 residues in the CDR3. Germline loops: CDR1 SGHTA, CDR2 FQGNSA. CDR3 bases read: TGTGCCAGCAGTAGGGACTCGGGGGAGACC. As protein: CASSRDSGET. The whole CDR3 protein reads CASSRDSGETQYF.

As concerns this clone: The observed sequence ends 3 residues before the CDR3 terminus, with the missing tail filled in from the germline J gene. The gene calls are TRBV19 and TRBJ2-1; 13 bases map to TRBD2. This CDR3 has 14 residues. From germline, CDR1 is LNHDA and CDR2 SQIVND (reference sequence). J lost 6 bases, V lost 4 bases, and 0 bases had no gene match. The CDR3 sequence is CASSRTSGSNEQFF. The sequenced part of the CDR3 DNA is TGTGCCAGTAGTAGGACTAGCGGGAGCAATGAG.

About this clone: The sequence runs out 3 residues before the end of the CDR3; the remainder is reconstructed from the germline J gene. The J gene is TRBJ2-5, the V gene TRBV5-1, with D maybe TRBD1 (6 bases). CDR1 SGHRS and CDR2 YFSETQ come from the germline V gene. The CDR3 is 16 residues long. The germline V and J ends were trimmed by 4 bases and 0 bases, with 16 bases remaining between them. The covered CDR3 bases are TGCGCCAGCAGCGGGGGCGGAGTAGGGTACCAAGAGACC. Translation gives CASSGGGVGYQET. The whole CDR3 protein reads CASSGGGVGYQETQYF.

Details on this clone: Read sequence stops 3 residues before the CDR3 end, and the germline J gene provides the missing end. The rearrangement links TRBV20-1 to TRBJ1-2; 8 nucleotides align to TRBD1. Germline V lookup: CDR1 DFQATT, CDR2 SNEGSKA (reference sequence). This CDR3 is 15 amino acids long. This chain's CDR3 is CSARRSRGLAEGYTF. CDR3 DNA, as far as it was read: TGCAGTGCTAGAAGGTCCAGGGGGCTGGCCGAAGGC.